Listed below are T cell receptor beta chains from one sample, sequenced in a study of cytomegalovirus exposure and HLA in healthy donors. Clones were sequenced by immunoSEQ multiplex PCR, and TCRdb holds only the in-frame ones, with some missing. This sample carries some 120,000 clones, 70% to 85% of them seen once, and the ten largest clones take about 1.7%. The source material was PBMCs. Receptors were obtained from a man aged 18 to 29 in good health and CMV-seronegative. CDR3s include the opening cysteine and the closing phenylalanine or tryptophan. A D gene is named only where the DNA matches it firmly. The size field is filled for only some rows; it gives once, few, many or a size class.

J	size	V	D	DNA	CDR3
TRBJ1-6	.	TRBV27	TRBD1	TGTGCCAGCGGTGACCCTGGGACAGGGCTCCACTTT	CASGDPGTGLHF
TRBJ2-1	.	TRBV19	.	TGTGCCAGTAGTCCCTCCCGTAGCGTCTACAATGAGCAGTTCTTC	CASSPSRSVYNEQFF
TRBJ1-6	.	TRBV10-3	.	TGTGCCACCAGGGCCGAATCCAATAATTCACCCCTCCACTTT	CATRAESNNSPLHF
TRBJ2-1	.	TRBV7-3	TRBD2	TGTGCCAGCAGCTCCCCTCGGGGGGCGCTAGCGGGGGGACCGGGCGCCAATGAGCAGTTCTTC	CASSSPRGALAGGPGANEQFF
TRBJ1-3	.	TRBV19	TRBD1	TGTGCCAGTAAGGGTGACAGGGGAGTTGGAAACACCATATATTTT	CASKGDRGVGNTIYF
TRBJ2-3	.	TRBV4-1	.	TGCGCCAGCACCGAGCCCGGGGGAACAGATACGCAGTATTTT	CASTEPGGTDTQYF
TRBJ2-1	.	TRBV11-2	TRBD1	TGTGCCAGCAACCCCCCCTCGACTGGGACAGGGCAGTATGAGCAGTTCTTC	CASNPPSTGTGQYEQFF
TRBJ1-5	few	TRBV6-5	.	TGTGCCAGCAGTTACTCGGTACAGGCTGGCAATCAGCCCCAGCATTTT	CASSYSVQAGNQPQHF
TRBJ1-5	.	TRBV11-2	TRBD1	TGTGCCAGCAGCTTAGATGGGACAGGGTCAAATCAGCCCCAGCATTTT	CASSLDGTGSNQPQHF
TRBJ2-7	.	TRBV11-2	.	TGTGCCAGCAGAGGGAGACCCGATCAGGGGGAGCAGTACTTC	CASRGRPDQGEQYF
TRBJ1-1	.	TRBV9	.	TGTGCCAGCAGCGTAGTTGAAGGGGCGATTCCTGAAGCTTTCTTT	CASSVVEGAIPEAFF
TRBJ2-3	.	TRBV5-1	TRBD1	TGCGCCAGCAGAGAGGGGGCATTCACAGATACGCAGTATTTT	CASREGAFTDTQYF
TRBJ2-4	.	TRBV28	.	TGTGCCAGCAGTTTCCTGGACAGTGACATTCAGTACTTC	CASSFLDSDIQYF
TRBJ1-1	.	TRBV18	.	TGTGCCAGCTCACCGCTTGGGGGCAGGTCCGTCGCTGAAGCTTTCTTT	CASSPLGGRSVAEAFF
TRBJ2-6	.	TRBV19	.	TGTGCCAGTTTGGCGGGTGTCGTAAGGAACTCTGGGGCCAACGTCCTGACTTTC	CASLAGVVRNSGANVLTF
TRBJ2-7	.	TRBV5-1	.	TGCGCCAGCAGCTGGTCGGATAAAGACAAGTCGTACGAGCAGTACTTC	CASSWSDKDKSYEQYF
TRBJ2-5	.	TRBV29-1	.	TGCAGCGCCCAGGACGCGGGGGAGACCCAGTACTTC	CSAQDAGETQYF
TRBJ1-1	.	TRBV4-1	.	TGCGCCAGCAGCCAGCCGACAGACGACACTGAAGCTTTCTTT	CASSQPTDDTEAFF
TRBJ2-7	.	TRBV7-9	TRBD1	TGTGCCAGCAGCTTATTAGACAGGGGGAAAAAAGGAGAGCAGTACTTC	CASSLLDRGKKGEQYF
TRBJ2-5	.	TRBV4-2	TRBD2	TGTGCCAGCAGCCTCAACCAAGTAGCGGGGGGGACCCCTCAAGAGACCCAGTACTTC	CASSLNQVAGGTPQETQYF
TRBJ1-2	few	TRBV5-6	TRBD1	TGTGCCAGCAGCCCGGACAGGGGAGACTATGGCTACACCTTC	CASSPDRGDYGYTF
TRBJ1-1	few	TRBV6-1	TRBD1	TGTGCCAGCAGTAAACAGGGGGGGAACACTGAAGCTTTCTTT	CASSKQGGNTEAFF
TRBJ1-3	.	TRBV6-6	.	TGTGCCAGCAGCCGGGACACCCTCTCTGGAAACACCATATATTTT	CASSRDTLSGNTIYF
TRBJ2-7	.	TRBV6-5	TRBD1	TGTGCCAGCAGCCCGGACAGGGCCTACGAGCAGTACTTC	CASSPDRAYEQYF
TRBJ2-7	.	TRBV10-2	TRBD2	TGCGCCAGCAGTGAGTCGGGGGGGTCCTACGAGCAGTACTTC	CASSESGGSYEQYF
TRBJ2-7	.	TRBV2	.	TGTGCCAGCAGTGCGGGTCACCTCACCTACGAGCAGTACTTC	CASSAGHLTYEQYF
TRBJ1-1	many	TRBV4-3	TRBD1	TGCGCCAGCAGCCAAGAGAGGGGGCAACTACCTGAGGAAGCTTTCTTT	CASSQERGQLPEEAFF
TRBJ2-3	few	TRBV7-2	.	TGTGCCAGCACCGTTATGGGGCAGGCAACAGATACGCAGTATTTT	CASTVMGQATDTQYF
TRBJ1-2	.	TRBV7-9	TRBD1	TGTTCCAGCAGCCCCCCCGGACAGGGGGCGAATGGCTACACCTTC	CSSSPPGQGANGYTF
TRBJ1-1	.	TRBV29-1	.	TGCAGCGTTGAATTGGGGCATACTGAAGCTTTCTTT	CSVELGHTEAFF
TRBJ2-2	.	TRBV7-9	.	TGTGCCAGCAGTTCCCAGGGGAACGCGAACACCGGGGAGCTGTTTTTT	CASSSQGNANTGELFF
TRBJ2-7	.	TRBV7-9	TRBD1	TGTGCCAGCAGCCAACAGACAGGGTCGGCGGTCTACGAGCAGTACTTC	CASSQQTGSAVYEQYF
TRBJ1-2	.	TRBV5-1	.	TGCGCCAGCAGCTTAACTGCCGATGGCTACACCTTC	CASSLTADGYTF
TRBJ2-3	.	TRBV6-4	.	TGTGCCAGCAGTGACAGTCGTAGGACTTCCCCAGGCACAGATACGCAGTATTTT	CASSDSRRTSPGTDTQYF
TRBJ2-7	.	TRBV5-4	.	TGTGCCAGCAGCTTGGAGGGACTGAAAGGAAACGAGCAGTACTTC	CASSLEGLKGNEQYF
TRBJ2-3	.	TRBV5-1	TRBD1	TGCGCCAGCAGCTTGGCACAGGGGACAGATACGCAGTATTTT	CASSLAQGTDTQYF
TRBJ2-7	few	TRBV10-3	.	TGTGCCATCAGTGAGTCGGGCAGTGGGTTGGTATACGAGCAGTACTTC	CAISESGSGLVYEQYF
TRBJ1-2	once	TRBV5-6	TRBD1	TGTGCCACTTGGGGGACAGGGGGCAAGAACTATGGCTACACCTTC	CATWGTGGKNYGYTF
TRBJ1-5	.	TRBV7-9	.	TGTGCCAGCAGCCTCCCCAATCAGCCCCAGCATTTT	CASSLPNQPQHF
TRBJ1-1	.	TRBV7-9	TRBD1	TGTGCCAGCAGCTTAGATGAGGGGACAGTTCAAGCTTTCTTT	CASSLDEGTVQAFF
TRBJ2-7	.	TRBV10-3	.	TGTGCCAACGGCCCGGAGAGTGACGAGCAGTACTTC	CANGPESDEQYF
TRBJ1-1	.	TRBV29-1	TRBD1	TGCAGCGTTGATAGGGCTCGTCGTCACAGGGGGTCTACGAACACTGAAGCTTTCTTT	CSVDRARRHRGSTNTEAFF
TRBJ1-6	.	TRBV6-1	.	TGTGCCAGCAGTCAGCAGGGGAACAATTCACCCCTCCACTTT	CASSQQGNNSPLHF